This is a list of T cell receptor beta chains from one sample in a study of blood T cell repertoires in COVID-19. Using immunoSEQ multiplex PCR, the repertoire was profiled, and TCRdb retains in-frame clones only, with some absent. The profile shows around 190,000 clones, approximately 90% of them singletons. The sample consisted of peripheral blood. The receptors were gathered from a human donor in a cohort sampled during active COVID-19. The CDR3 runs from the conserved cysteine through the conserved F or W. Fields, in order: J gene, D gene, V gene, clone size, CDR3 DNA, CDR3 protein. A D gene is named only where the DNA matches it firmly. Clone size, where shown, is once, few, many, or a class for clones that have expanded.

TRBJ2-3	TRBD1	TRBV27	.	TGTGCCAGCAGACAAGACCTCCCGGGACAGGATGCAGATACGCAGTATTTT	CASRQDLPGQDADTQYF
TRBJ1-2	.	TRBV3-1/TRBV3-2	.	TGTGCCAGCAGCCAAGAGTGGAGGGCCGACACAAACTATGGCTACACCTTC	CASSQEWRADTNYGYTF
TRBJ2-2	TRBD2	TRBV10-1	.	TGCGCCAGCAGTCAAGCGGGAGGGGGCACCGGGGAGCTGTTTTTT	CASSQAGGGTGELFF
TRBJ1-3	.	TRBV6-1	.	TGTGCCAGCAGTGACAGGGGAAACACCATATATTTT	CASSDRGNTIYF
TRBJ2-6	.	TRBV28	.	TGTGCCAGCACTAAGTCCTCTGGGGCCAACGTCCTGACTTTC	CASTKSSGANVLTF
TRBJ1-1	TRBD1	TRBV5-4	.	TGTGCCAGCAGCTCCCTGGCAGGGGGTAGCACTGAAGCTTTCTTT	CASSSLAGGSTEAFF
TRBJ2-5	TRBD1	TRBV10-2	.	TGCGCCAGCAGTGAGTTTGGACAGGGGGAGACCCAGTACTTC	CASSEFGQGETQYF
TRBJ2-7	TRBD2	TRBV4-1	.	TGCGCCAGCAGCCTAATCGGACTAGCGGGGGGATACGAGCAGTACTTC	CASSLIGLAGGYEQYF
TRBJ2-7	TRBD2	TRBV6-5	few	TGTGCCAGCAGAACAGGACTAGCGAGCTCCTACGAGCAGTACTTC	CASRTGLASSYEQYF
TRBJ1-5	.	TRBV19	.	TGTGCCAGTAGTTATCAGGGAGGAAATCAGCCCCAGCATTTT	CASSYQGGNQPQHF
TRBJ2-7	.	TRBV11-1	.	TGTGCCAGCAGCTTAGGTCCGGAGGGTCCCTACGAGCAGTACTTC	CASSLGPEGPYEQYF
TRBJ2-2	TRBD1	TRBV5-1	.	TGCGCCAGCAGCCAGGGGGCGGACACCGGGGAGCTGTTTTTT	CASSQGADTGELFF
TRBJ2-6	.	TRBV6-1	once	TGTGCCAGCAGTGGTCTGGAGGGATCTGGGGCCAACGTCCTGACTTTC	CASSGLEGSGANVLTF
TRBJ1-2	.	TRBV11-2	.	TGTGCCAGCAGCCCTACAGTGGGTGGCTACACCTTC	CASSPTVGGYTF
TRBJ1-1	.	TRBV6-2/TRBV6-3	.	TGTGCCAGCACCCCCTCCCCGAACACTGAAGCTTTCTTT	CASTPSPNTEAFF
TRBJ2-7	.	TRBV19	once	TGTGCCAGTTCGCGGGGAGACGTCTACGAGCAGTACTTC	CASSRGDVYEQYF
TRBJ1-5	.	TRBV24-1	few	TGTGCCACCGCTGCGGGGTTGGGTCAGCCCCAGCATTTT	CATAAGLGQPQHF
TRBJ2-1	TRBD2	TRBV5-1	.	TGCGCCAGCAGCCCGCAAGGGACTAGCGGGAGAGACGAGCAGTTCTTC	CASSPQGTSGRDEQFF
TRBJ2-7	.	TRBV2	.	TGTGCCAGCAGTGAAGGGGCAGGGTTTTACGAGCAGTACTTC	CASSEGAGFYEQYF
TRBJ2-1	TRBD2	TRBV6-5	.	TGTGCCAGCAGGGACGGGACTAGAGATGCTTCTGAGCAGTTCTTC	CASRDGTRDASEQFF
TRBJ2-7	TRBD2	TRBV11-2	.	TGTGCCAGCAGCTTAGCGGGAGGGTTATACGAGCAGTACTTC	CASSLAGGLYEQYF
TRBJ1-1	.	TRBV19	.	TGTGCCAGTAGTATAGGGAGCACTGAAGCTTTCTTT	CASSIGSTEAFF
TRBJ2-5	TRBD2	TRBV3-1/TRBV3-2	.	TGTGCCAGCAGCCAGCCGGGACTAGCCGAGACCCAGTACTTC	CASSQPGLAETQYF
TRBJ2-1	TRBD1	TRBV5-4	.	TGTGCCAGCAGTTCACGGACAGGTCAACTAGGGAATGAGCAGTTCTTC	CASSSRTGQLGNEQFF
TRBJ1-5	TRBD1	TRBV10-3	.	TGTGCCATCCGGCCAGGGGGAGGAAATAGCAATCAGCCCCAGCATTTT	CAIRPGGGNSNQPQHF
TRBJ1-2	.	TRBV5-5	.	TGTGCCAGCAGCTTGAAAAACTCGCCGGGTGGCTACACCTTC	CASSLKNSPGGYTF
TRBJ2-3	TRBD2	TRBV5-1	.	TGCGCCAGCAGCTTGACCGGGACTAGCGGGACAAATCTCGCAGATACGCAGTATTTT	CASSLTGTSGTNLADTQYF